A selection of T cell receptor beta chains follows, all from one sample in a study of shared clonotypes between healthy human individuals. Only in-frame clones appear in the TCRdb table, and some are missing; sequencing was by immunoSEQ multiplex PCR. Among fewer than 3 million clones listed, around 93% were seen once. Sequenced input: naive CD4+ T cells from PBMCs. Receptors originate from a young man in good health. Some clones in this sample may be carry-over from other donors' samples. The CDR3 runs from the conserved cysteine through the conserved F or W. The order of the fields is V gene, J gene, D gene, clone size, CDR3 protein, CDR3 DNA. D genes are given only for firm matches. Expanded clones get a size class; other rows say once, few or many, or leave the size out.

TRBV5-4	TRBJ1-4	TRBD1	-	CASSLPKPGQGVEKLFF	TGTGCCAGCAGCTTGCCCAAACCCGGACAGGGAGTTGAAAAACTGTTTTTT
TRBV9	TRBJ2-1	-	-	CASSPSGSFYNEQFF	TGTGCCAGCAGCCCCTCGGGGTCATTTTACAATGAGCAGTTCTTC
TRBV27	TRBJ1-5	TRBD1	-	CASSISQWGQGARPQHF	TGTGCCAGCAGCATTAGCCAATGGGGACAGGGAGCTCGGCCCCAGCATTTT
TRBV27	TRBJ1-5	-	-	CASRTGGPNQPQHF	TGTGCCAGCAGGACGGGAGGTCCAAATCAGCCCCAGCATTTT
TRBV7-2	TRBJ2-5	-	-	CASSPWGNGWETQYF	TGTGCCAGCAGCCCCTGGGGGAACGGATGGGAGACCCAGTACTTC
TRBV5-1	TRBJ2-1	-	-	CASSFQGAPYNEQFF	TGCGCCAGCAGCTTTCAGGGAGCGCCTTACAATGAGCAGTTCTTC
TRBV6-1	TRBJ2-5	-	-	CASRGEGAVETQYF	TGTGCCAGCAGGGGGGAGGGGGCAGTAGAGACCCAGTACTTC
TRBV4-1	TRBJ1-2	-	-	CASSQGSPGGQYRGYTF	TGCGCCAGCAGCCAAGGATCGCCGGGGGGGCAATATCGTGGCTACACCTTC
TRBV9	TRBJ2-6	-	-	CASSPARTGRRISGANVLTF	TGTGCCAGCAGCCCCGCCCGAACAGGGCGCCGCATCTCTGGGGCCAACGTCCTGACTTTC
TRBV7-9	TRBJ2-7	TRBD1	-	CASTPSPGTGGSYEQYF	TGTGCCAGCACCCCCTCCCCCGGGACAGGGGGTTCCTACGAGCAGTACTTC
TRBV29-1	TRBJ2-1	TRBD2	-	CSGGLAGLGSYNEQFF	TGCAGCGGGGGACTAGCGGGATTGGGTTCCTACAATGAGCAGTTCTTC
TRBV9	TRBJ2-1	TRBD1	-	CASSEGRQGANEQFF	TGTGCCAGCAGCGAGGGGAGACAGGGGGCGAACGAGCAGTTCTTC
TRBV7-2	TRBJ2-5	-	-	CASSFPGETQYF	TGTGCCAGCAGCTTCCCCGGTGAGACCCAGTACTTC
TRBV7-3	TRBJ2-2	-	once	CASSPGRANTGELFF	TGTGCCAGCAGCCCCGGCAGGGCGAACACCGGGGAGCTGTTTTTT
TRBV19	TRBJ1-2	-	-	CASSPSPVYGYTF	TGTGCCAGTAGCCCCTCCCCAGTTTATGGCTACACCTTC
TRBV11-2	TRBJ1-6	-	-	CASTRDISRGSSPLHF	TGTGCCAGCACCCGGGACATCTCTCGGGGAAGTTCACCCCTCCACTTT
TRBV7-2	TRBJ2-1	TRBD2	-	CASSQTSGPGENEQFF	TGTGCCAGCAGCCAAACTAGCGGCCCCGGAGAGAATGAGCAGTTCTTC
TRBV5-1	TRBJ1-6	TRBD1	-	CASSLSDRGSPLHF	TGCGCCAGCAGCTTGTCTGACAGGGGTTCACCCCTCCACTTT
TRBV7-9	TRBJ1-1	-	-	CASSLRAQNTEAFF	TGTGCCAGCAGCTTACGAGCCCAGAACACTGAAGCTTTCTTT
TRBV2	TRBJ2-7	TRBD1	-	CASSEGPGQLSYEQYF	TGTGCCAGCAGTGAGGGACCGGGACAGCTATCCTACGAGCAGTACTTC
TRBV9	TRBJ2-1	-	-	CASSVEGLVYNEQFF	TGTGCCAGCAGCGTAGAGGGCCTAGTCTACAATGAGCAGTTCTTC
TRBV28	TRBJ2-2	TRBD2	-	CASSSHRTSGTGELFF	TGTGCCAGCAGTTCCCACCGGACTAGCGGGACCGGGGAGCTGTTTTTT
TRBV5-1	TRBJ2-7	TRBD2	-	CASSLGSLAGPYEQYF	TGCGCCAGCAGCTTGGGAAGCCTAGCGGGGCCCTACGAGCAGTACTTC
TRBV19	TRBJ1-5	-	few	CASSIGREQPQHF	TGTGCCAGTAGTATAGGAAGGGAACAGCCCCAGCATTTT
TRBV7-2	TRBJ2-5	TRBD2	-	CASSPPAKKGTSGWETQYF	TGTGCCAGCAGCCCCCCAGCCAAGAAGGGAACTAGCGGGTGGGAGACCCAGTACTTC
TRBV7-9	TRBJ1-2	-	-	CASSLTGTSGYTF	TGTGCCAGCAGCTTAACCGGGACGTCGGGCTACACCTTC
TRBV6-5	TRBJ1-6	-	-	CASRQGYNSPLHF	TGTGCCAGCCGGCAGGGCTATAATTCACCCCTCCACTTT
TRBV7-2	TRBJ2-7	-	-	CASSLAQDYEQYF	TGTGCCAGCAGCTTAGCACAGGACTACGAGCAGTACTTC
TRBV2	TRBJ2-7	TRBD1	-	CASSDQGVGYEQYF	TGTGCCAGCAGTGATCAGGGGGTGGGGTACGAGCAGTACTTC
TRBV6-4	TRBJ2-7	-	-	CATKTETASYEQYF	TGTGCCACCAAAACCGAGACAGCATCCTACGAGCAGTACTTC
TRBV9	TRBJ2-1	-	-	CASSVEGMTRGEQFF	TGTGCCAGCAGCGTAGAGGGCATGACCCGCGGCGAGCAGTTCTTC
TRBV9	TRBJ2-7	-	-	CASSGLEDLYEQYF	TGTGCCAGCAGCGGACTGGAGGACCTCTACGAGCAGTACTTC
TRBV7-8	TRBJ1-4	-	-	CASSSRTTTSTNEKLFF	TGTGCCAGCAGCTCAAGGACCACCACTTCAACTAATGAAAAACTGTTTTTT
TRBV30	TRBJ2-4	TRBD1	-	CAWSETGQGQYF	TGTGCCTGGAGTGAGACAGGGCAGGGTCAGTACTTC
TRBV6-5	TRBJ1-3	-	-	CASREQGSGNTIYF	TGTGCCAGCAGGGAACAGGGTTCTGGAAACACCATATATTTT
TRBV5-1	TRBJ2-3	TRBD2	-	CASSVTSGRRTDTQYF	TGCGCCAGCAGCGTCACTAGCGGGAGAAGGACAGATACGCAGTATTTT
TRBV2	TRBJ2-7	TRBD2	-	CASSEAPAGEREQYF	TGTGCCAGCAGTGAAGCACCGGCGGGAGAGCGCGAGCAGTACTTC
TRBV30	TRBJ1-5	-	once	CAWSVRAPNQPQHF	TGTGCCTGGAGTGTTAGGGCACCTAATCAGCCCCAGCATTTT
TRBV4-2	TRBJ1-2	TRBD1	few	CASSPMTGRDYGYTF	TGTGCCAGCAGCCCCATGACAGGGCGGGACTATGGCTACACCTTC
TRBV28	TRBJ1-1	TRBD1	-	CASIPGGAAEAFF	TGTGCCAGCATTCCAGGGGGGGCCGCTGAAGCTTTCTTT
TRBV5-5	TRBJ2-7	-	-	CASSFGSMWYEQYF	TGTGCCAGCAGCTTCGGGAGTATGTGGTACGAGCAGTACTTC
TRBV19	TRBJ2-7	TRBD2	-	CASRPGLAGGTYEQYF	TGTGCCAGTAGGCCGGGACTAGCGGGAGGTACCTACGAGCAGTACTTC
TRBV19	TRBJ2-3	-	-	CASSIGGIRTDTQYF	TGTGCCAGTAGTATAGGGGGGATTCGCACAGATACGCAGTATTTT
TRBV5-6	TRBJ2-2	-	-	CASSPRWGVGGELFF	TGTGCCAGCAGCCCCCGTTGGGGCGTTGGCGGGGAGCTGTTTTTT
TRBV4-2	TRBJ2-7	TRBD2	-	CASSKTSGTGEQYF	TGTGCCAGCAGCAAGACTAGCGGGACTGGTGAGCAGTACTTC
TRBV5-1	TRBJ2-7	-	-	CASSKPSTEAESSYEQYF	TGCGCCAGCAGCAAACCCTCAACGGAGGCGGAAAGCTCCTACGAGCAGTACTTC
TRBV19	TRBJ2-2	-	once	CASWGSLNTGELFF	TGTGCCAGTTGGGGTAGCCTTAACACCGGGGAGCTGTTTTTT
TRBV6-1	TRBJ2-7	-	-	CASSSRQAVWDEQYF	TGTGCCAGCAGTTCTAGACAAGCAGTGTGGGACGAGCAGTACTTC
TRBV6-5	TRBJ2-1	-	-	CASSPIARYYNEQFF	TGTGCCAGCAGCCCTATAGCGAGATACTACAATGAGCAGTTCTTC
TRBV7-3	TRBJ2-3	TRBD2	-	CASSQTSGREGKYF	TGTGCCAGCAGCCAGACTAGCGGGAGAGAGGGGAAGTATTTT
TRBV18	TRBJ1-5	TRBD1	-	CASSPRGRGGQPQHF	TGTGCCAGCTCACCAAGGGGGCGGGGGGGTCAGCCCCAGCATTTT
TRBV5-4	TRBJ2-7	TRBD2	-	CASSETSGPYEQYF	TGTGCCAGCAGCGAAACTAGCGGCCCCTACGAGCAGTACTTC
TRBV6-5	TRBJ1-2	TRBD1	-	CASSTLTGVFTF	TGTGCCAGCAGTACTCTAACAGGGGTTTTCACCTTC
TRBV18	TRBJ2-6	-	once	CASSPRQGNSGANVLTF	TGTGCCAGCTCACCACGGCAGGGAAACTCTGGGGCCAACGTCCTGACTTTC
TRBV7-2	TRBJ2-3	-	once	CASSPPGQPDTQYF	TGTGCCAGCAGCCCACCGGGCCAACCGGATACGCAGTATTTT